Listed below are T cell receptor beta chains from one sample, sequenced in a study of identical twins. TCRdb ran MiXCR on the 5' RACE reads and lists one entry per CDR3 protein. The table includes more than 1.5 million distinct CDR3 sequences, roughly a third detected once. The source material was cord blood. The receptors originated from a newborn girl in good health. CDR3s include the opening cysteine and the closing phenylalanine or tryptophan. A D gene is named only where the DNA matches it firmly. Expanded clones are given a class, and other clones once, few, many or no size at all.

TRBV6-1	few	15	TRBJ2-3	TRBD2	CASSEARLAVDTQYF	TGTGCCAGCAGTGAAGCTCGACTAGCTGTCGATACGCAGTATTTT
TRBV3-1	.	13	TRBJ1-5	TRBD1	CASSQDLGTAQHF	TGTGCCAGCAGCCAAGATTTAGGGACAGCCCAGCATTTT
TRBV24-1	.	16	TRBJ1-5	.	CAASDQTDRYYQPQHF	TGTGCCGCCAGTGACCAGACCGACAGGTATTATCAGCCCCAGCATTTT
TRBV6-1	.	17	TRBJ2-3	.	CASSEAGVRTSTDTQYF	TGTGCCAGCAGTGAAGCGGGTGTAAGGACATCCACAGATACGCAGTATTTT
TRBV7-9	once	15	TRBJ2-3	TRBD2	CVSSRGLAATDTQYF	TGTGTCAGCAGCCGCGGACTAGCGGCTACAGATACGCAGTATTTT
TRBV20-1	few	13	TRBJ2-7	TRBD1	CSASDRGRDEQYF	TGCAGTGCTAGTGACAGGGGGCGAGACGAGCAGTACTTC
TRBV5-1	many	16	TRBJ2-7	TRBD2	CASSSSTSGLSYEQYF	TGCGCCAGCAGCTCATCGACTAGCGGCCTCTCCTACGAGCAGTACTTC
TRBV25-1	few	16	TRBJ1-5	.	CASSDQGKYGNQPQHF	TGTGCCAGCAGTGACCAGGGGAAATATGGCAATCAGCCCCAGCATTTT
TRBV10-3	few	13	TRBJ2-7	TRBD1	CAISGDRVDEQYF	TGTGCTATCAGTGGAGACAGGGTGGACGAGCAGTACTTC
TRBV20-1	few	16	TRBJ2-5	TRBD1	CSARDSLRGTQETQYF	TGCAGTGCTAGAGATTCCCTCAGGGGGACCCAAGAGACCCAGTACTTC
TRBV28	few	16	TRBJ1-5	.	CASSLISLGANQPQHF	TGTGCCAGCAGTTTAATCTCCCTCGGGGCAAATCAGCCCCAGCATTTT
TRBV20-1	.	17	TRBJ2-1	TRBD2	CSAIASGGFVSYNEQFF	TGCAGTGCTATAGCTAGCGGGGGTTTTGTCTCCTACAATGAGCAGTTCTTC
TRBV10-3	.	13	TRBJ2-1	.	CAISEYHSDEQFF	TGTGCCATCAGTGAGTACCACAGCGATGAGCAGTTCTTC